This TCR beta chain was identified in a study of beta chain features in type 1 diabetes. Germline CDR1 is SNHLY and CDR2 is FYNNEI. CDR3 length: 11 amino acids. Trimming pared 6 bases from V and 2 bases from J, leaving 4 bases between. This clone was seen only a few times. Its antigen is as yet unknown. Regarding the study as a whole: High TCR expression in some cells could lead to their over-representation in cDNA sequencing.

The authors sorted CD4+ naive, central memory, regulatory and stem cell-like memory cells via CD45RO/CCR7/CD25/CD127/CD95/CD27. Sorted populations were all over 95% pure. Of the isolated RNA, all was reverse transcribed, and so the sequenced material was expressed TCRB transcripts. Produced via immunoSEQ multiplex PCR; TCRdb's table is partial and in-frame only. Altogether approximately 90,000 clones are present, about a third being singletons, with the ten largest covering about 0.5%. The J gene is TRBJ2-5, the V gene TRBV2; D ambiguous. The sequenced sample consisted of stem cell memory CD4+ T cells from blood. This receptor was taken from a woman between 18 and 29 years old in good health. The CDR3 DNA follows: TGTGCCAGCAGAGCACAAGAGACCCAGTACTTC. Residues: CASRAQETQYF.